This TCR beta chain was sequenced during a study of shared clonotypes between healthy human individuals. Using immunoSEQ multiplex PCR, the repertoire was profiled, and TCRdb retains in-frame clones only, with some absent. The sample has hundreds of thousands of clones; roughly three quarters are singletons. The CDR3 contains 14 residues. The J segment lost 3 bases and the V segment lost 5 bases, leaving 8 bases of the junction unmatched. The germline gives CDR1 GTSNPN, CDR2 SVGIG (reference sequence). Sequences were obtained from PBMCs. V usage is TRBV30 and J usage is TRBJ2-5, with TRBD1 identical over 8 bases. This TCR was sampled from a woman between 35 and 50 years old in good health. Some clones in this sample may be carry-over from other donors' samples. The CDR3 sequence: CAWSRTGSEETQYF. CDR3 nucleotide sequence: TGTGCCTGGTCTAGGACAGGGTCAGAAGAGACCCAGTACTTC.